This T cell receptor beta chain was retrieved from a study of T-cell reconstitution after alpha-beta-depleted transplantation in children. Library preparation (for TCRbeta) was performed with unique molecular identifiers. TCRdb independently ran MiXCR on the PCR reads; one entry per CDR3 protein. The sample includes under 300,000 distinct CDR3 sequences, roughly a tenth of them seen just once. CDR3 length: 12 amino acids. Trimming stripped 4 bases from V and 4 bases from J, with 10 bases between. Germline CDR1 reads GTSNPN; CDR2 reads SVGIG (reference sequence). The rearrangement links TRBV30 to TRBJ1-1, with no clear D. Here the sequenced sample was PBMCs from the stem cell graft donor, taken from the stem cell graft. This clonotype originated in a human donor who donated a stem cell graft to a child with SCID. The CDR3 spells CAWKSLGTEAFF. DNA of the CDR3: TGTGCCTGGAAAAGTCTGGGCACTGAAGCTTTCTTT.